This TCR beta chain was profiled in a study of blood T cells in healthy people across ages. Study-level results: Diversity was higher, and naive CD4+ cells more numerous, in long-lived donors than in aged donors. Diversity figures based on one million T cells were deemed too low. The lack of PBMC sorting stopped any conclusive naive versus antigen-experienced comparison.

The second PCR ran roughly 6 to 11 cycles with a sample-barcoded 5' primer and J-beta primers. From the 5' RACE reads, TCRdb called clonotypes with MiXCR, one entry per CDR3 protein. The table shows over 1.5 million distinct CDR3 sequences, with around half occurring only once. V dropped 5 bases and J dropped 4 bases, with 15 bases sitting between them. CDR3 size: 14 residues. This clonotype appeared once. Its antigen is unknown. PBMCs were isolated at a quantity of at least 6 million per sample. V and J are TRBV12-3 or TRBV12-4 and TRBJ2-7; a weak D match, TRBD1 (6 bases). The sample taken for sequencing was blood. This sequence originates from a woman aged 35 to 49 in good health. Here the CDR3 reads CASSNAPQGYEQYF. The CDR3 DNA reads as TGTGCCAGCAGTAACGCCCCCCAGGGGTACGAGCAGTACTTC.